This is a list of T cell receptor beta chains from one sample in a study of identical twins. Each CDR3 protein is one row after TCRdb ran MiXCR on the 5' RACE reads. The repertoire holds 450,000 or so distinct CDR3 sequences, with 20% to 25% as singletons. In addition, the sample was reused for a study of T cells expressing NK-cell markers.

Sample: CD4+ T cells sorted from blood. Every receptor here comes from a woman under 30 in good health. CDR3s include the opening cysteine and the closing phenylalanine or tryptophan. Each record gives: J gene, V gene, clone size, D gene, CDR3 DNA, CDR3 protein. A D gene is named only where the DNA matches it firmly. Not every row has a clone size; where given, it reads once, few, many or a size class.

J gene: TRBJ1-1
V gene: TRBV3-1
clone size: .
D gene: .
CDR3 DNA: TGTGCCAGCAGCCCCGGAGGGTACACTGAAGCTTTCTTT
CDR3 protein: CASSPGGYTEAFF

J gene: TRBJ2-1
V gene: TRBV4-3
clone size: .
D gene: TRBD2
CDR3 DNA: TGCGCCAGCAGCCCTCATCGGCTAGCGGGATTTAATGAGCAGTTCTTC
CDR3 protein: CASSPHRLAGFNEQFF

J gene: TRBJ1-2
V gene: TRBV3-1
clone size: .
D gene: .
CDR3 DNA: TGTGCCAGCAGATTGGAGGGGTCGAACTATGGCTACACCTTC
CDR3 protein: CASRLEGSNYGYTF

J gene: TRBJ2-7
V gene: TRBV20-1
clone size: .
D gene: .
CDR3 DNA: TGCAGTGCTAGATCCCGGGCCCTGGGCACCTACGAGCAGTACTTC
CDR3 protein: CSARSRALGTYEQYF

J gene: TRBJ1-4
V gene: TRBV6-5
clone size: .
D gene: .
CDR3 DNA: TGTGCCAGCAGTTACGACGGACCGAATGAAAAACTGTTTTTT
CDR3 protein: CASSYDGPNEKLFF

J gene: TRBJ1-1
V gene: TRBV27
clone size: .
D gene: .
CDR3 DNA: TGTGCCAGCAGTCGCGTGGAGGTGACTGAAGCTTTCTTT
CDR3 protein: CASSRVEVTEAFF

J gene: TRBJ2-3
V gene: TRBV28
clone size: many
D gene: .
CDR3 DNA: TGTGCCAGCAGTCCAGGGCTGTTAACAGATACGCAGTATTTT
CDR3 protein: CASSPGLLTDTQYF

J gene: TRBJ2-6
V gene: TRBV5-6
clone size: .
D gene: .
CDR3 DNA: TGTGCCAGGGCCCCCGGTCTGGCCAACGTCCTGACTTTC
CDR3 protein: CARAPGLANVLTF

J gene: TRBJ1-1
V gene: TRBV5-1
clone size: .
D gene: .
CDR3 DNA: TGCGCCAGCAGCTCGCTGGAGACGGGCGCGTGGGCCACTGAAGCTTTCTTT
CDR3 protein: CASSSLETGAWATEAFF

J gene: TRBJ1-1
V gene: TRBV6-5
clone size: .
D gene: .
CDR3 DNA: TGTGCCAGCCATTCGAACACTGAAGCTTTCTTT
CDR3 protein: CASHSNTEAFF

J gene: TRBJ2-7
V gene: TRBV6-2/TRBV6-3
clone size: .
D gene: TRBD1
CDR3 DNA: TGTGCCAGCAGTCCCGGGACAGGGAGGTACGAGCAGTACTTC
CDR3 protein: CASSPGTGRYEQYF

J gene: TRBJ2-2
V gene: TRBV7-3
clone size: .
D gene: TRBD2
CDR3 DNA: TGTGCCAGCAGCCGTGGCGGGGGGATGAACACCGGGGAGCTGTTTTTT
CDR3 protein: CASSRGGGMNTGELFF

J gene: TRBJ2-3
V gene: TRBV5-1
clone size: many
D gene: .
CDR3 DNA: TGCGCCAGCGGACAATGGGAGTCAGATACGCAGTATTTT
CDR3 protein: CASGQWESDTQYF

J gene: TRBJ1-2
V gene: TRBV7-2
clone size: few
D gene: .
CDR3 DNA: TGTGCCAGCAGCTTATTTCCTCCGGGACAAACCTATGGCTACACCTTC
CDR3 protein: CASSLFPPGQTYGYTF

J gene: TRBJ2-1
V gene: TRBV21-1
clone size: .
D gene: .
CDR3 DNA: TGTGCCAGCAGCATGATCCGTTCGACTAGCGGGGGATGGAATGAGCAGTTCTTC
CDR3 protein: CASSMIRSTSGGWNEQFF

J gene: TRBJ2-2
V gene: TRBV12-3/TRBV12-4
clone size: few
D gene: .
CDR3 DNA: TGTGCCAGCAGTGCCCTTTTTGACACCGGGGAGCTGTTTTTT
CDR3 protein: CASSALFDTGELFF

J gene: TRBJ2-1
V gene: TRBV29-1
clone size: many
D gene: TRBD1
CDR3 DNA: TGCAGCGTCGCCCGACAGGGATACAATGAGCAGTTCTTC
CDR3 protein: CSVARQGYNEQFF